This is a list of T cell receptor beta chains from one sample in a study of shared clonotypes between healthy human individuals. Libraries were prepared by immunoSEQ multiplex PCR; TCRdb keeps only in-frame clonotypes and omits some of them. The sample yields over a million clones, roughly 96% seen once. Sequencing was carried out using naive CD4+ T cells sorted from blood. These receptors originate from a man aged 30-40 years in good health. Each CDR3 is given with its conserved first and last residue. The D gene is left open where the match is weak. Part of the rows lack a size; the others show once, few, many or a class for expanded clones.

V gene	D gene	J gene	clone size	CDR3 DNA	CDR3 protein
TRBV7-2	TRBD1	TRBJ2-7	NA	TGTGCCAGCAGCAGGGTAGTGGGACAGGTCTACGAGCAGTACTTC	CASSRVVGQVYEQYF
TRBV27	NA	TRBJ2-1	NA	TGTGCCAGCAGTTTATTTAGTGGTGGGGGAACTACCCCTTCTGAGCAGTTCTTC	CASSLFSGGGTTPSEQFF
TRBV28	TRBD1	TRBJ2-7	NA	TGTGCCAGCAGTCCGCGAGGACAGGAAAACTACGAGCAGTACTTC	CASSPRGQENYEQYF
TRBV21-1	NA	TRBJ2-4	NA	TGTGCCAGCAGCAAGCGGCCCCTATGGACGGAGGAACCCAAAAACATTCAGTACTTC	CASSKRPLWTEEPKNIQYF
TRBV12-5	NA	TRBJ1-1	NA	TGTGCTAGTGGTTTGGAAGGCCGGGCCACTGAAGCTTTCTTT	CASGLEGRATEAFF
TRBV28	NA	TRBJ2-7	NA	TGTGCCAGCAGAACAGCAGCCCCCTACGAGCAGTACTTC	CASRTAAPYEQYF
TRBV5-4	NA	TRBJ2-4	once	TGTGCCAGCAGCTTGGCCACTGGGGCGGACATTCAGTACTTC	CASSLATGADIQYF
TRBV2	NA	TRBJ2-1	NA	TGTGCCAGCACGGGCAGCTCCAATGAGCAGTTCTTC	CASTGSSNEQFF
TRBV5-6	TRBD1	TRBJ2-7	once	TGTGCCAGCAGGACCAAACAGGGGCCCTACGAGCAGTACTTC	CASRTKQGPYEQYF
TRBV11-3	NA	TRBJ2-2	NA	TGTGCCAGCAGCGCCGGGACGGCGAACACCGGGGAGCTGTTTTTT	CASSAGTANTGELFF
TRBV5-1	NA	TRBJ2-2	NA	TGCGCCAGCAAGGGAGGCACAGGGTACACCGGGGAGCTGTTTTTT	CASKGGTGYTGELFF
TRBV6-4	NA	TRBJ2-5	once	TGTGCCAGCAGTGACCGTCAAGAGACCCAGTACTTC	CASSDRQETQYF
TRBV9	NA	TRBJ2-2	NA	TGTGCCAGCCAACCGGGACCCGCGGGGACCGGGGAGCTGTTTTTT	CASQPGPAGTGELFF
TRBV11-3	TRBD1	TRBJ2-2	NA	TGTGCCAGCAGCAAAGGACAGGGGGCGGTAACCGGGGAGCTGTTTTTT	CASSKGQGAVTGELFF
TRBV27	TRBD1	TRBJ2-7	NA	TGTGCCAGCAGCCGGACAGGGTCCTACGAGCAGTACTTC	CASSRTGSYEQYF
TRBV5-1	NA	TRBJ2-5	NA	TGCGCCAGCAGCTTCGGGGGATTGTTAGAGACCCAGTACTTC	CASSFGGLLETQYF
TRBV7-3	NA	TRBJ2-3	NA	TGTGCCAGCAGCTTAATCAGCGGAAGGGGGGATACGCAGTATTTT	CASSLISGRGDTQYF
TRBV19	TRBD1	TRBJ2-6	NA	TGTGCCAGTAGTCCGACAGGGGTGGGGGCCAACGTCCTGACTTTC	CASSPTGVGANVLTF
TRBV30	NA	TRBJ1-3	NA	TGTGCCTGGAGTCGGTTGGGCACAGGCTCTGGAAACACCATATATTTT	CAWSRLGTGSGNTIYF
TRBV5-1	TRBD1	TRBJ1-5	NA	TGCGCCAGCAGCACAGGGACAGGCAGCAATCAGCCCCAGCATTTT	CASSTGTGSNQPQHF
TRBV18	NA	TRBJ2-1	NA	TGTGCCAGCTCACTCGCATTAGCGTCCAATGTGGCCAATGAGCAGTTCTTC	CASSLALASNVANEQFF
TRBV10-3	NA	TRBJ2-7	once	TGTGCCATCACGACTGCCTCCTACGAGCAGTACTTC	CAITTASYEQYF
TRBV5-1	NA	TRBJ2-1	NA	TGCGCCAGCAGCCCCGGACTTTTGGGAGGTTATTTCAATGAGCAGTTCTTC	CASSPGLLGGYFNEQFF
TRBV5-1	TRBD1	TRBJ1-2	NA	TGCGCCAGCAGCTTGTGGACAGGCTATGGCTACACCTTC	CASSLWTGYGYTF
TRBV5-1	NA	TRBJ1-3	NA	TGCGCCAGCAGCTTGACACCTGCCTCAGGGGCCAGGGCTGGAAACACCATATATTTT	CASSLTPASGARAGNTIYF
TRBV28	TRBD1	TRBJ1-5	NA	TGTGCCAGCAGTCTCGAACAGGGGGCGCGCAATCAGCCCCAGCATTTT	CASSLEQGARNQPQHF
TRBV7-9	NA	TRBJ2-5	once	TGTGCCAGCAGAGAAGGAGAGACCCAGTACTTC	CASREGETQYF
TRBV9	TRBD2	TRBJ2-3	once	TGTGCCAGCAGCGTAGGGTCTCGGTCAGCGGGAGTCGGGACAGATACGCAGTATTTT	CASSVGSRSAGVGTDTQYF
TRBV10-3	NA	TRBJ2-2	NA	TGTGCCATCAAACGGGACTTAACCGGGGAGCTGTTTTTT	CAIKRDLTGELFF
TRBV7-9	NA	TRBJ1-1	once	TGTGCCAGCAGCTCCACTGAAGCTTTCTTT	CASSSTEAFF
TRBV9	NA	TRBJ1-2	NA	TGTGCCAGTTCGGAAATTGACGGCCGCTATGGCTACACCTTC	CASSEIDGRYGYTF
TRBV18	TRBD2	TRBJ2-7	NA	TGTGCCAGCTCCCCACTAGCGGGAGGATCCTACGAGCAGTACTTC	CASSPLAGGSYEQYF
TRBV7-6	NA	TRBJ2-7	NA	TGTGCCAGCAGCTTAGCGGGCCACGGGTATTCCTACGAGCAGTACTTC	CASSLAGHGYSYEQYF
TRBV7-9	NA	TRBJ1-2	NA	TGTGCCAGCAGCTTACGGGGAATCCATGGCTACACCTTC	CASSLRGIHGYTF
TRBV25-1	NA	TRBJ2-5	NA	TGTGCCAGCAGTGAAACGGGAGCTCAAGAGACCCAGTACTTC	CASSETGAQETQYF
TRBV6-5	TRBD2	TRBJ2-5	NA	TGTGCCAGCAGTTACTCACTAGCGCAACAAGAGACCCAGTACTTC	CASSYSLAQQETQYF
TRBV7-9	NA	TRBJ2-7	NA	TGTGCCAGCAGCTTACCCAGGGCCCCCTACGAGCAGTACTTC	CASSLPRAPYEQYF
TRBV7-8	NA	TRBJ2-3	NA	TGTGCCAGCAGCTTAGTTGGGGATACGCAGTATTTT	CASSLVGDTQYF
TRBV5-1	NA	TRBJ2-1	NA	TGCGCCAGCAGCTTGGCCTCGGGGATCTCCTACAATGAGCAGTTCTTC	CASSLASGISYNEQFF
TRBV5-1	NA	TRBJ1-1	once	TGCGCCAGCAGCTTGGTGGGGTCAGGCACTGAAGCTTTCTTT	CASSLVGSGTEAFF
TRBV15	TRBD2	TRBJ2-5	NA	TGTGCCACCAGCAGGGCCACCGGGACTAGAGATAAAGAGACCCAGTACTTC	CATSRATGTRDKETQYF
TRBV10-1	TRBD1	TRBJ2-2	NA	TGCGCCAGCAGTGAGTCAAGGGGGCGCTTACCCGGGGAGCTGTTTTTT	CASSESRGRLPGELFF
TRBV6-5	NA	TRBJ2-1	NA	TGTGCCAGCAGAGCCCGGAGTGATGAGCAGTTCTTC	CASRARSDEQFF
TRBV5-1	TRBD1	TRBJ2-2	NA	TGCGCCAGCAGCGACGGGACAGACACCGGGGAGCTGTTTTTT	CASSDGTDTGELFF
TRBV18	TRBD2	TRBJ2-2	once	TGTGCCAGCTCACCACCTGGAGGGAGGGCCACCGGGGAGCTGTTTTTT	CASSPPGGRATGELFF
TRBV28	NA	TRBJ2-3	NA	TGTGCCAGCACCGGGGAAGGGGGCACAGATACGCAGTATTTT	CASTGEGGTDTQYF
TRBV2	TRBD1	TRBJ1-5	NA	TGTGCCAGCAGTGAAGGGACAGGAAATCAGCCCCAGCATTTT	CASSEGTGNQPQHF
TRBV5-1	TRBD1	TRBJ2-7	NA	TGCGCCAGCAGCTTGGGAGACAGGGCGGCGTACGAGCAGTACTTC	CASSLGDRAAYEQYF
TRBV11-2	NA	TRBJ2-1	NA	TGTGCCAGCAGTCCCCCAGGGGTAGAAAGTAATGAGCAGTTCTTC	CASSPPGVESNEQFF
TRBV18	NA	TRBJ2-3	NA	TGTGCCAGCTCACCCCTCGGGTCCCCCACAGATACGCAGTATTTT	CASSPLGSPTDTQYF
TRBV11-3	NA	TRBJ2-1	NA	TGTGCCAGCAGCTTAGGGCCCGAGACACCGAGCTCCTACAATGAGCAGTTCTTC	CASSLGPETPSSYNEQFF